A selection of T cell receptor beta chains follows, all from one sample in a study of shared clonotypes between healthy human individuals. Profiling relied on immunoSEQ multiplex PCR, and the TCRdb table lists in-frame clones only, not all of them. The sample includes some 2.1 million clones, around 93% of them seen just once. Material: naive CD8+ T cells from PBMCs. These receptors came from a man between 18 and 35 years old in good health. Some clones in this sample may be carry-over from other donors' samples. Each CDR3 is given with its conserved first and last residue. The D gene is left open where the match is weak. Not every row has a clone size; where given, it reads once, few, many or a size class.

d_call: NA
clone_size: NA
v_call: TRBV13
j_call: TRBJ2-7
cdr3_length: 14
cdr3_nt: TGTGCCAGCAGCTTAGGCGGCAGCTCCTACGAGCAGTACTTC
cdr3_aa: CASSLGGSSYEQYF

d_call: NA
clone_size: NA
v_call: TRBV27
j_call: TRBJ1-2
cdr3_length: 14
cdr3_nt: TGTGCCAGCCGTCAGACTTGGGACTATAATGGCTACACCTTC
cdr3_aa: CASRQTWDYNGYTF

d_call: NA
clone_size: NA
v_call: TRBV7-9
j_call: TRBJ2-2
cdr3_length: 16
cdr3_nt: TGTGCCAGCAGCTTGGAGGGCGGCCCGAACACCGGGGAGCTGTTTTTT
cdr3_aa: CASSLEGGPNTGELFF

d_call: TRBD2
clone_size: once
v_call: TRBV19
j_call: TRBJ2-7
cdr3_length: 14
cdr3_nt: TGTGCCAGTTCCCTCGGGGGGGGGTTCTACGAGCAGTACTTC
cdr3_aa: CASSLGGGFYEQYF

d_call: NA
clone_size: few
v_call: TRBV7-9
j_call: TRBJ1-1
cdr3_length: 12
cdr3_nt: TGTGCCAGCAGCTTAGGGGGTTATGAAGCTTTCTTT
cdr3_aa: CASSLGGYEAFF

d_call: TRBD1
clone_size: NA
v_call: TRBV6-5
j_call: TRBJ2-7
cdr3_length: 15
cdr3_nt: TGTGCCAGCAGTCCAGGGACAGGGGGCCTCTACGAGCAGTACTTC
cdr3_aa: CASSPGTGGLYEQYF

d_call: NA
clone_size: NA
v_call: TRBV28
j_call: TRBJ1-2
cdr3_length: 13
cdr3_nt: TGTGCCAGCGCAGCAACCACAAACTATGGCTACACCTTC
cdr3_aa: CASAATTNYGYTF

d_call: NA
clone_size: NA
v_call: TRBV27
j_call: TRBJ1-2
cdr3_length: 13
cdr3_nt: TGTGCCAGCAGTTTCCGGACGGACTATGGCTACACCTTC
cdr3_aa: CASSFRTDYGYTF

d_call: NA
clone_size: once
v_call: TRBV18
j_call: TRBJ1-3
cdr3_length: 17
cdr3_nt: TGTGCCAGCTCACCACCGGTGGTTAAGGCGAGTCTTGACACCATATATTTT
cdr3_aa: CASSPPVVKASLDTIYF

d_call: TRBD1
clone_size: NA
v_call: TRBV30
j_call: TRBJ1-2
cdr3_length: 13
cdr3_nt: TGTGCCTGGAGTGCGGGGACAGGGGGCGCGGACACCTTC
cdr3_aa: CAWSAGTGGADTF

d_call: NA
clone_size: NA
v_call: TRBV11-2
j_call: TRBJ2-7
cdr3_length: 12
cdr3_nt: TGTGCCAGCAGCCCCGGGGTGTACGAGCAGTACTTC
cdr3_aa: CASSPGVYEQYF

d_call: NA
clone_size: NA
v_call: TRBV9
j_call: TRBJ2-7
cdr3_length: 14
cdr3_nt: TGTGCCAGCAGCGTAGTTCCCGGCTCCTACGAGCAGTACTTC
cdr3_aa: CASSVVPGSYEQYF

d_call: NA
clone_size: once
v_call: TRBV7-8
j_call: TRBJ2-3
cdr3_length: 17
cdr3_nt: TGTGCCAGCAGCTCCGAACCGGGACTTACATACACAGATACGCAGTATTTT
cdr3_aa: CASSSEPGLTYTDTQYF

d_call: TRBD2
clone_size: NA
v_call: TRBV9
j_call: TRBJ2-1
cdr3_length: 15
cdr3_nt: TGTGCCAGCAGCCCCAGGGGAGCGGGAGCAAATGAGCAGTTCTTC
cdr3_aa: CASSPRGAGANEQFF

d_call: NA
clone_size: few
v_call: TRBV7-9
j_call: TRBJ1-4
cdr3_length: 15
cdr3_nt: TGTGCCAGCAGCCGACCCGGGCAGGGGTGGGAAAAACTGTTTTTT
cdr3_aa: CASSRPGQGWEKLFF

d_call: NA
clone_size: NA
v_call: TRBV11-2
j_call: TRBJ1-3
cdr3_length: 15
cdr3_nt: TGTGCCAGCAGCCGGACGCGAGGGTCTGGAAACACCATATATTTT
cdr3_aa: CASSRTRGSGNTIYF

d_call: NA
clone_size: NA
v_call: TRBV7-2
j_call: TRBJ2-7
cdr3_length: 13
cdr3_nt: TGTGCCAGCTCCTGGGGGGCGGGTTACGAGCAGTACTTC
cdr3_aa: CASSWGAGYEQYF

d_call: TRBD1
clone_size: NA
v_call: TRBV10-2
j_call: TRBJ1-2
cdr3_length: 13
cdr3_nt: TGCGCCAGCAGTGAGGACAGGGTCGATGGCTACACCTTC
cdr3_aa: CASSEDRVDGYTF

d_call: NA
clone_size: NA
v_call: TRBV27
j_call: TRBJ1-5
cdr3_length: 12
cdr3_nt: TGTGCCAGCAGTTCACTAAATCAGCCCCAGCATTTT
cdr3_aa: CASSSLNQPQHF

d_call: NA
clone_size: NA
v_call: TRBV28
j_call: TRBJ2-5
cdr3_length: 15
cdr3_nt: TGTGCCAGCAGTTTGATTGCGGAGATCGGTGAGACCCAGTACTTC
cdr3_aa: CASSLIAEIGETQYF

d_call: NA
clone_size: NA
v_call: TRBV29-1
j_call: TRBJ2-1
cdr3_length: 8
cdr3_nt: TGCAGCGTTAATGAGCAGTTCTTC
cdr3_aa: CSVNEQFF

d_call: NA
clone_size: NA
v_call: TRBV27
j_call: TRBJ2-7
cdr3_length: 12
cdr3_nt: TGTGCCAGCAGGGGGGGCGCATACGAGCAGTACTTC
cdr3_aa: CASRGGAYEQYF

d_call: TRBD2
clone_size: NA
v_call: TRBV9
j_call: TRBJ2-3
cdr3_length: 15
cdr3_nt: TGTGCCAGCAGCGGGAGCGGGAGTGCGACAGATACGCAGTATTTT
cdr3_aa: CASSGSGSATDTQYF

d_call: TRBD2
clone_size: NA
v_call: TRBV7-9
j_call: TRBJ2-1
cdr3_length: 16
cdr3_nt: TGTGCCAGCAGCACAGACGGGACTAGCGGCTACAATGAGCAGTTCTTC
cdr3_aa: CASSTDGTSGYNEQFF

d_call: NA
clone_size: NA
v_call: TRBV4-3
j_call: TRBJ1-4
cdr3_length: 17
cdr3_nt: TGCGCCAGCAGCCAAGATAGGATGCAGGGCAGGAATGAAAAACTGTTTTTT
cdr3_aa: CASSQDRMQGRNEKLFF

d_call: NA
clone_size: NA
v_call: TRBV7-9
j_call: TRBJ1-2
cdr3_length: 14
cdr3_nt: TGTGCCAGCAGCTTATCTGACCCTAACTATGGCTACACCTTC
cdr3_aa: CASSLSDPNYGYTF

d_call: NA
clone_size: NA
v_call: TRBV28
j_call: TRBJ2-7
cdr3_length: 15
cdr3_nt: TGTGCCAGCAGTTCCTCCCGGGGCCGCGCCTACGAGCAGTACTTC
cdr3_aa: CASSSSRGRAYEQYF

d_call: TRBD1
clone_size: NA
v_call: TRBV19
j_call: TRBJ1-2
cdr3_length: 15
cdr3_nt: TGTGCCAGTAGACCGGACAGGTTCGCTGGGTGGGGCTACACCTTC
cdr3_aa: CASRPDRFAGWGYTF

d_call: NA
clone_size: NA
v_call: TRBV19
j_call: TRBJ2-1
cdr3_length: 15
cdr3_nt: TGTGCCAGTAGTATAGTCGGTCTGGGCTACAATGAGCAGTTCTTC
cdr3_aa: CASSIVGLGYNEQFF

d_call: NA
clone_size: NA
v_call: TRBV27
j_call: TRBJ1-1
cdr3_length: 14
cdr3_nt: TGTGCCAGCGCTACCGGGGGGCACATCACTGAAGCTTTCTTT
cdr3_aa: CASATGGHITEAFF

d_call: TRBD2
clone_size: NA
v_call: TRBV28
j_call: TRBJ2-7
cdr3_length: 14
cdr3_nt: TGTGCCAGCAGTACCGGGACTAGCGGTCTCGAGCAGTACTTC
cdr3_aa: CASSTGTSGLEQYF

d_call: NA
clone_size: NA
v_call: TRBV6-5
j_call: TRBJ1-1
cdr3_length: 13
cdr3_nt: TGTGCCAGCACGATCGATCCGAACACTGAAGCTTTCTTT
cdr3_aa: CASTIDPNTEAFF

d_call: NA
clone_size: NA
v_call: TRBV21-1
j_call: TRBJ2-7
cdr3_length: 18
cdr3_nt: TGTGCCAGCAGCGACAGGCCTACCGGGACAGGGGGGGGTTACGAGCAGTACTTC
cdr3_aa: CASSDRPTGTGGGYEQYF